Below, 31 T cell receptor beta chains from the same sample are listed, as sequenced in a study of T cells in Graves' hyperthyroidism and ophthalmopathy. There were TCR beta CDR3 regions amplified from RNA transcripts. Primed by the HTBI set, a first-round RT-PCR was run on the TCR CDR3. TCRdb used MiXCR to reprocess the multiplex PCR reads, holding one entry per CDR3 protein. The sample has roughly 290,000 distinct CDR3 sequences, around 15% seen once; the top ten hold over 50%. Input material: blood. These receptor sequences come from a woman aged 55-70 years with Graves' ophthalmopathy.

This clonotype came up many times. The J gene is TRBJ2-2, the V gene TRBV24-1; the D gene is possibly TRBD2 (5 bases). V lost 9 bases and J 1 base, leaving 8 bases between the germline ends. Germline CDR1 KGHDR, CDR2 SFDVKD. The CDR3 runs 13 residues. The CDR3 DNA reads as TGTGCCACCCACAGCGGGAACACCGGGGAGCTGTTTTTT. This sequence encodes CATHSGNTGELFF.

This clonotype was recorded at least ten times. This sequence joins TRBV27 and TRBJ1-5; D perhaps matches TRBD1 (6 bases). The ends were cut back, 6 bases at V and 4 bases at J, with 16 bases in the middle. This CDR3 is 15 amino acids long. The germline V gene has CDR1 MNHEY and CDR2 SMNVEV (reference sequence). DNA for the CDR3: TGTGCCAGCAGGGACTCGACAGGTGTGAATCAGCCCCAGCATTTT. Translating it yields CASRDSTGVNQPQHF.

The sample holds many counts of this clonotype. The chain is built from TRBV5-6 and TRBJ1-3; D call uncertain. V was pared by 5 bases and J by 0 bases, with 12 bases between. Germline lookup yields CDR1 SGHDT and CDR2 YYEEEE. The length of the CDR3 is 15 residues. DNA for the CDR3: TGTGCCAGCAGAAGAGGACGGATCTCTGGAAACACCATATATTTT. Translating it yields CASRRGRISGNTIYF.

Many counts were recorded for this clonotype. This chain links TRBV29-1 with TRBJ2-3, with D possibly TRBD1 on 5 matching bases. The CDR3 runs 13 residues. Trimming took 4 bases from V and 7 from J, leaving 15 bases between them. Germline lookup yields CDR1 SQVTM and CDR2 ANQGSEA. The CDR3 bases are TGCAGCGTTGCGTCACAGGCCGTGAATACGCAGTATTTT. Its translation: CSVASQAVNTQYF.

This clonotype was counted a few times. V usage is TRBV6-2 or TRBV6-3 and J usage is TRBJ1-5, with 7 bases matching TRBD1. The CDR3 spans 18 residues. V trimming: 2 bases; J trimming: 6 bases; junction bases outside the gene matches: 16. Per germline, CDR1 MNHEY and CDR2 SVGEGT. The CDR3 region is CASSYGTRGGGRGQPQHF. The CDR3 DNA reads TGTGCCAGCAGTTACGGGACTCGGGGAGGGGGCCGAGGTCAGCCCCAGCATTTT.

The chain uses TRBV20-1 and TRBJ2-3; D possibly uses TRBD1 or TRBD2 (5 bases each). This CDR3 has 15 residues. V lost 3 bases and J 1 base, leaving 14 bases between the germline ends. CDR1 and CDR2 (germline): DFQATT, SNEGSKA (reference sequence). The CDR3, as DNA: TGCAGTGCTAGCCGGCAGGGACCCCGCACAGATACGCAGTATTTT. Its protein is CSASRQGPRTDTQYF.

Many counts were recorded for this clonotype. The chain links TRBV24-1 to TRBJ2-1; TRBD2 is a possible D gene (6 bases). Trimming took 4 bases from V and 2 from J, leaving 14 bases between them. CDR3 length: 16 residues. The V gene's germline CDR1 is KGHDR and CDR2 SFDVKD. The CDR3, as DNA: TGTGCCACCAGTGACCCGGCGGGGAGCACCTACAATGAGCAGTTCTTC. Encoded protein: CATSDPAGSTYNEQFF.

Concerning this clonotype: This may be a read error, as it is one base from a much larger clone. The chain is built from TRBV7-9 and TRBJ2-1, with 12 bases identical to TRBD2. This CDR3 contains 16 residues. V lost 7 bases to trimming and J lost 1 base; unmatched junction nucleotides: 5. Germline values: CDR1 SEHNR, CDR2 FQNEAQ (reference sequence). The CDR3 sequence is CASTSLAGGSYNEQFF. The CDR3 DNA sequence: TGTGCCAGCACCTCACTAGCGGGAGGATCCTACAATGAGCAGTTCTTC.

This clonotype occurred many times. The genes are TRBV7-9 and TRBJ2-1; D might be TRBD1 (5 bases). Per germline, CDR1 SEHNR and CDR2 FQNEAQ (reference sequence). This CDR3 is built from 16 residues. Trimming removed 4 bases at V and 3 bases at J, with 16 bases between. CDR3 in DNA: TGTGCCAGCAGCTCCCCTCACTACGACAGCTACAATGAGCAGTTCTTC. Amino acids: CASSSPHYDSYNEQFF.

This clonotype was counted ten times or more. CDR3 DNA sequence: TGTGCCAGCAGTCCCCGACAGGGGGCCACCGGGGAGCTGTTTTTT. Translating it yields CASSPRQGATGELFF. This chain connects TRBV28 to TRBJ2-2, with 10 nucleotides matching TRBD1. The V and J ends lost 5 bases and 4 bases, in that order; junction bases with no gene match: 4. The V gene's germline CDR1 is MDHEN and CDR2 SYDVKM. The CDR3 totals 15 residues.

This clonotype has a count of ten or more. The V and J genes are TRBV20-1 and TRBJ2-7; D might be TRBD1 or TRBD2, each matching 5 bases. The ends were cut back, 5 bases at V and 7 bases at J, with 18 bases in the middle. The CDR3 loop spans 13 amino acids. The germline CDR1 and CDR2 sequences are DFQATT and SNEGSKA (reference sequence). The CDR3 DNA is TGCAGTGCTTCCAGGGACGGAACAGGAGAGCAGTACTTC. This gives the protein CSASRDGTGEQYF.

This clonotype occurred a few times. A clone one base away is much larger, so this may be a read error. Because the CDR3's place on the DNA is in doubt, the DNA is left out and the CDR3 is given as listed by TCRdb. The chain employs TRBV6-1 and TRBJ2-2. Germline lookup yields CDR1 MNHNS and CDR2 SASEGT. The CDR3 contains 14 residues when both ends are counted. The CDR3 region is CASTQTDGTGSCFF.

In its sample, this clonotype was seen many times. The chain has TRBV6-2 or TRBV6-3 and TRBJ2-1; perhaps TRBD2 as D (5 bases). CDR3 length: 15 amino acids. The V and J ends lost 7 bases and 0 bases respectively, with 13 bases between them. Germline V CDR1 and CDR2: MNHEY, SVGEGT. This CDR3 reads CASIPRAGSYNEQFF. The DNA for the CDR3 is TGTGCCAGCATCCCCCGTGCGGGCTCCTACAATGAGCAGTTCTTC.

This clonotype was recorded many times. The CDR3 loop reads CASSYFSGQGMLEQFF. CDR3 in DNA: TGTGCCAGCAGCTACTTCTCGGGACAGGGGATGTTGGAGCAGTTCTTC. The chain carries TRBV7-2 and TRBJ2-1; 10 nucleotides align to TRBD1. The V and J ends lost 4 bases and 10 bases, in that order; junction bases with no gene match: 13. Germline lookup yields CDR1 SGHTA and CDR2 FQGNSA. The CDR3 has 16 residues. The full variable domain, rest sourced from reference TRBV7-2 and TRBJ2-1, is GAGVSQSPSNKVTEKGKDVELRCDPISGHTALYWYRQSLGQGLEFLIYFQGNSAPDKSGLPSDRFSAERTGGSVSTLTIQRTQQEDSAVYLCASSYFSGQGMLEQFFGPGTRLTVL.

The CDR3 reads CASRSKEGTNQPQHF. CDR3 bases: TGTGCCAGCCGCTCAAAGGAGGGAACAAATCAGCCCCAGCATTTT. The chain has TRBV7-8 and TRBJ1-5; D gene uncertain. Between the trimmed V and J ends, which lost 8 bases and 4 bases, there was a span of 18 bases. The CDR3 has 15 amino acids. Germline CDR1 is SGHVS and CDR2 is FQNEAQ. The full variable domain, in which reference TRBV7-8 and TRBJ1-5 provide the parts outside the CDR3, is GAGVSQSPRYKVAKRGQDVALRCDPISGHVSLFWYQQALGQGPEFLTYFQNEAQLDKSGLPSDRFFAERPEGSVSTLKIQRTQQEDSAVYLCASRSKEGTNQPQHFGDGTRLSIL.

This clonotype was seen at least ten times. This chain uses TRBV5-1 with TRBJ2-2; no firm D call. The CDR3 consists of 13 residues. Germline values: CDR1 SGHRS, CDR2 YFSETQ. The V end lost 3 bases, the J end lost 4 bases, and 7 bases lay between the germline ends. CDR3: CASSSLSTGELFF. CDR3 coding DNA: TGCGCCAGCAGCTCCCTTTCCACCGGGGAGCTGTTTTTT.

The chain combines TRBV20-1 with TRBJ2-7; 13 bases map to TRBD2. Germline V gene sequence: CDR1 DFQATT, CDR2 SNEGSKA (reference sequence). With 3 bases clipped from V and 3 bases from J, the junction kept 2 bases outside the gene matches. The CDR3 runs to 14 residues. Written as DNA, the CDR3 is TGCAGTGCTAGGGGGACTAGCGGGGACTACGAGCAGTACTTC. This codes for CSARGTSGDYEQYF.

This chain uses TRBV6-5 with TRBJ1-6; 7 bases fit TRBD1. This CDR3 contains 14 residues. Germline V gene sequence: CDR1 MNHEY, CDR2 SVGAGI. V shed 2 bases, J shed 10 bases, and the junction held 5 bases outside the gene matches. In DNA form, the CDR3 reads TGTGCCAGCAGTTACCCTCACAGGGGCTCACCCCTCCACTTT. Translated, it gives CASSYPHRGSPLHF.

Ten or more counts support this clonotype. V and J are TRBV9 and TRBJ2-5; 10 bases agree with TRBD1. This CDR3 has 16 residues. The germline V gene has CDR1 SGDLS and CDR2 YYNGEE. V was pared by 1 base and J by 5 bases, with 8 bases of the junction left unmatched. The CDR3 sequence is CASSVQRTGGYETQYF. The CDR3 DNA reads TGTGCCAGCAGCGTACAACGGACAGGGGGTTACGAGACCCAGTACTTC.

There are many counts of this clonotype. The genes are TRBV19 and TRBJ1-2; the D gene is possibly TRBD1 (6 bases). Germline CDR1 LNHDA, CDR2 SQIVND (reference sequence). Trimming cost V 3 bases and J 5 bases, with 13 bases left between them. This CDR3 region has 14 residues. The CDR3 spells CASSIPGEVYGYTF. CDR3 DNA sequence: TGTGCCAGTAGTATCCCAGGGGAAGTTTATGGCTACACCTTC.

This clonotype was counted many times. This chain connects TRBV11-2 to TRBJ1-6; D is ambiguous. The CDR3 extends over 11 amino acids. V gave up 6 bases and J gave up 6 bases, with 3 bases separating them. Germline CDR1 SGHAT, CDR2 FQNNGV. CDR3 protein: CASRGNSPLHF. The CDR3 bases are TGTGCCAGCAGGGGTAATTCACCCCTCCACTTT.

This clonotype was seen at least ten times. CDR3 nucleotide sequence: TGTGCCAGCAGCGTAGAGGGACAGGGCCATCAGCCCCAGCATTTT. Its protein product is CASSVEGQGHQPQHF. The chain links TRBV9 to TRBJ1-5; 9 nucleotides match TRBD1. The junction had 3 bases not matched to a gene; V was cut back by 0 bases and J by 5 bases. The CDR3 loop spans 15 amino acids. The V gene's germline CDR1 is SGDLS and CDR2 YYNGEE.

This clonotype was seen only a few times. The rearrangement joins TRBV7-9 to TRBJ1-2, with D maybe TRBD1 (6 bases). CDR1 and CDR2 (germline): SEHNR, FQNEAQ (reference sequence). The CDR3 is 15 residues long. V shed 2 bases and J shed 2 bases, with 12 bases lying between them. The CDR3 DNA is TGTGCCAGCAGCTTAAAACAGGGAATCAACTATGGCTACACCTTC. It translates to CASSLKQGINYGYTF.

This clonotype was picked up many times. Germline and junction disagree at one end, which may indicate a read error. The chain carries TRBV5-1 and TRBJ2-5, with 7 bases matching TRBD1. Germline V lookup: CDR1 SGHRS, CDR2 YFSETQ. The CDR3 contains 14 residues. CDR3: CAGSIGTVQETQYF. In DNA form, the CDR3 reads TGCGCCGGCAGCATAGGGACAGTACAAGAGACCCAGTACTTC.

The V call is TRBV7-2, the J call TRBJ2-1; 7 bases align to TRBD2. Germline CDR1 SGHTA, CDR2 FQGNSA. The CDR3 runs 13 residues. The J segment lost 10 bases and the V segment lost 5 bases, leaving 8 bases of the junction unmatched. The CDR3 nucleotides read TGTGCCAGCAGCCTTCGGGGGGAAAGCGAGCAGTTCTTC. Amino acid sequence: CASSLRGESEQFF.

The sample holds many counts of this clonotype. The rearrangement links TRBV28 to TRBJ2-7, with 11 nucleotides matching TRBD1. CDR3 length equals 15 residues. The J segment lost 3 bases and the V segment lost 5 bases, leaving 6 bases of the junction unmatched. The germline gives CDR1 MDHEN, CDR2 SYDVKM. CDR3 sequence: CASSTTGTGGYEQYF. The CDR3 DNA follows: TGTGCCAGCAGTACGACCGGGACAGGGGGCTACGAGCAGTACTTC.

The chain uses TRBV4-1 and TRBJ1-2; 12 nucleotides line up with TRBD1. There are 16 residues in the CDR3. Unmatched junction bases numbered 10, after V lost 4 bases and J lost 7 bases. Germline lookup yields CDR1 MGHRA and CDR2 YSYEKL. CDR3 sequence (DNA): TGCGCCAGCAGCCCCCGGGACAGGGGGCTTCTCGGTGGCTACACCTTC. It encodes CASSPRDRGLLGGYTF.

In its sample, this clonotype was seen many times. V and J are TRBV2 and TRBJ1-2, with 7 bases fitting TRBD1. V shed 5 bases, J shed 7 bases, and the junction held 7 bases outside the gene matches. Per the germline V gene, CDR1 is SNHLY and CDR2 is FYNNEI. There are 13 residues in the CDR3. CDR3 loop: CASSIDREGGYTF. The CDR3 DNA is TGTGCCAGCAGTATCGACAGGGAGGGTGGCTACACCTTC.

The chain combines TRBV12-3 or TRBV12-4 with TRBJ2-1, with D uncertain. The CDR3 totals 13 residues. Trimming took 4 bases from V and 7 from J, leaving 11 bases between them. This CDR3 reads CASSSRLKNEQFF. CDR3 nucleotide sequence: TGTGCCAGCAGTTCTAGACTGAAGAATGAGCAGTTCTTC.

This clonotype was counted only a few times. For the CDR3, the DNA is TGTGCCAGCAGGAAAGACCAGGGGTTTGGCTACACCTTC. Residues: CASRKDQGFGYTF. The chain carries TRBV6-1 and TRBJ1-2; possible D gene TRBD1, 6 bases. V was clipped by 6 bases and J by 7 bases, with 15 bases between them. The germline V gene has CDR1 MNHNS and CDR2 SASEGT. This CDR3 has 13 amino acids.

This clonotype was found many times. This sequence joins TRBV3-1 and TRBJ2-7; D is uncertain. The CDR3 has 13 residues. From germline, CDR1 is LGHDT and CDR2 YNNKEL (reference sequence). Trimming pared 2 bases from V and 3 bases from J, leaving 8 bases between. The CDR3 is CASSQITDYEQYF. CDR3 bases: TGTGCCAGCAGCCAAATAACAGACTACGAGCAGTACTTC.